This TCR beta chain was observed in a study of blood T cells in healthy people across ages. The CDR3 extends over 16 amino acids. V shed 8 bases, J shed 10 bases, and the junction held 19 bases outside the gene matches. Germline loops: CDR1 LNHNV, CDR2 YYDKDF (reference sequence). As for this clonotype: Its antigen is not identified.

The study drew donors from healthy Caucasian individuals in Russia aged roughly 6 to 90. Study observations and caveats: Among long-lived donors, naive CD4+ cells were more numerous and diversity higher than in aged donors.

With a J-beta primer mix and a sample-barcoded 5' primer, a second PCR ran roughly 7 to 11 cycles. One entry per CDR3 protein results from TCRdb running MiXCR on the 5' RACE reads. The sample has some 550,000 distinct CDR3 sequences; around 48% are singletons. This sequence was found in a man at least 80 years old in good health. What was sequenced was blood. This sequence joins TRBV15 and TRBJ2-1; TRBD2 aligns across 8 bases. CDR3 nucleotide sequence: TGTGCCACCGAAAAAGGAGCGGGAGAGGCCGGTAACGAGCAGTTCTTC. Encoded protein: CATEKGAGEAGNEQFF.